This record concerns one TCR beta chain sequence. Its antigen is not known. This record comes from a study of STAT5B mutations in CD4+ large granular lymphocyte leukemia. Study-level points and caveats: CD4-sorted patient repertoires seemed more clonal than healthy CD4+ repertoires.

Clones were sequenced by immunoSEQ multiplex PCR, and TCRdb holds only the in-frame ones, with some missing. This table has approximately 19,000 clones, roughly three quarters appearing once. Sequencing input: CD4+ T cells from blood buffy coats. The source of this sequence is a human donor in good health.

The CDR3 DNA follows: TGCGCCAGCAGTGTGGGACGAACAGATACGCAGTATTTT. The encoded protein is CASSVGRTDTQYF. The chain has TRBV10-1 and TRBJ2-3; the D call may be TRBD1 or TRBD2 (5 bases each). V dropped 4 bases and J dropped 3 bases, with 8 bases sitting between them. CDR1 and CDR2 from the germline V gene are WNHNN and SYGVQD (reference sequence). This CDR3 contains 13 residues.